This TCR beta chain appears in the sequencing data of a study of cytomegalovirus exposure and HLA in healthy donors. Study-level findings and limits: According to an earlier analysis, most TCR beta V segments yielded productive rearrangements about 90% or about 30% of the time. Researchers reported in a later analysis that common viral pathogens appeared linked to several top clusters.

13 Jbeta primers and 60 Vbeta primers were used for the PCR. TCRdb's copy holds only in-frame clones and misses some; the assay was immunoSEQ multiplex PCR. The repertoire has about 200,000 clones, 75% to 85% of them found once; the top ten carry 0.39%. For this clone: Its specificity is not known.

This receptor was identified in a male donor in good health and CMV-seropositive. Material: PBMCs.

CDR3 DNA: TGCGCCAGCAGCTTGGGTTCGGTAATGAACACTGAAGCTTTCTTT. This translates into CASSLGSVMNTEAFF. V gene TRBV5-1 combines with J gene TRBJ1-1; no clear D gene. The germline V gene has CDR1 SGHRS and CDR2 YFSETQ. The CDR3 consists of 15 residues. The V and J ends lost 0 bases and 0 bases respectively, with 9 bases between them. Looking up the rest from reference TRBV5-1 and TRBJ1-1 gives the full variable domain: KAGVTQTPRYLIKTRGQQVTLSCSPISGHRSVSWYQQTPGQGLQFLFEYFSETQRNKGNFPGRFSGRQFSNSRSEMNVSTLELGDSALYLCASSLGSVMNTEAFFGQGTRLTVV.